This T cell receptor (beta chain) came from a study of spatial heterogeneity in lung cancer. Overall study findings and caveats: For expanded intratumoral alpha and beta TCRs, counts tracked tumor mutation counts.

TCRdb redid the calling of the 5' RACE reads with MiXCR, one entry per CDR3 protein. The sample lists 1,500 to 2,000 distinct CDR3 sequences, 16% occurring once. The time point: sample taken at primary tumor resection. By share of the sample, this clonotype is large. Its antigen remains unknown. The sequences come from lung tumor tissue, collected at surgery. The sequence derives from a female donor with early-stage non-small cell lung cancer.

CDR3 sequence reads: CASSELAGDYNEQFF. The CDR3 DNA sequence: TGTGCCAGCAGCGAGCTAGCGGGAGACTACAATGAGCAGTTCTTC. The rearrangement uses TRBV9 and TRBJ2-1, with TRBD2 matching over 10 bases. The CDR3 spans 15 residues. V dropped 3 bases and J dropped 3; count of bases not matched to a gene: 3. Germline V gene sequence: CDR1 SGDLS, CDR2 YYNGEE.